Described below is a single TCR beta chain sequence and its context. The sample comes from a study of cytomegalovirus exposure and HLA in healthy donors. It was with 60 Vbeta and 13 Jbeta primers that the PCR ran. Method: immunoSEQ multiplex PCR; TCRdb's copy keeps in-frame clones and lacks some. The sample records about 160,000 clones, roughly 80% being singletons. V lost 5 bases to trimming and J lost 0 bases; unmatched junction nucleotides: 3. The CDR3 contains 15 residues. The germline gives CDR1 MNHEY, CDR2 SVGAGI. V gene TRBV6-5 combines with J gene TRBJ2-2; TRBD2 matches at 7 bases. This TCR came from a female donor in good health and CMV-seronegative. Sequenced sample: PBMCs. The DNA for the CDR3 is TGTGCCAGCAGTCACCTAGCGGCGAACACCGGGGAGCTGTTTTTT. Translating it yields CASSHLAANTGELFF.